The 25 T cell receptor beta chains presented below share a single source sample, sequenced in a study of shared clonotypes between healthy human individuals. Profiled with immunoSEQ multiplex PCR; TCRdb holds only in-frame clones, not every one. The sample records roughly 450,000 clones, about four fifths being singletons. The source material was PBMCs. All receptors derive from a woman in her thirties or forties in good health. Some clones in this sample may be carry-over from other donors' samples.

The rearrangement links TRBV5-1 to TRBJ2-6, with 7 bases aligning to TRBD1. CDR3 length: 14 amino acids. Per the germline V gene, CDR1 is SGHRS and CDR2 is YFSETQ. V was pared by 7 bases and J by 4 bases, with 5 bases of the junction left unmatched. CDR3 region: CASQTGTGANVLTF. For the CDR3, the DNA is TGCGCCAGCCAGACAGGGACCGGGGCCAACGTCCTGACTTTC.

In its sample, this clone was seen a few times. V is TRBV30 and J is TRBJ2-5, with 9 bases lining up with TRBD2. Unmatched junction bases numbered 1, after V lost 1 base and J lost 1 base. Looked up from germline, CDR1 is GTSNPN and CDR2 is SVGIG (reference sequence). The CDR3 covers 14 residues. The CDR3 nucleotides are TGTGCCTGGAGTGGGACTAGCGCCCAAGAGACCCAGTACTTC. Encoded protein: CAWSGTSAQETQYF.

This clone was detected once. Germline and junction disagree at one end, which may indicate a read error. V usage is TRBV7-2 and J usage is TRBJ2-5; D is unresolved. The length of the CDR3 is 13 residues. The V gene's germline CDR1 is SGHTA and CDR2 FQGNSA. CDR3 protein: CASSLGLRESQYF. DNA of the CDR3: TGTGCCAGCAGCTTAGGGTTAAGAGAGAGCCAGTACTTC. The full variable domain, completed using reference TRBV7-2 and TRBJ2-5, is GAGVSQSPSNKVTEKGKDVELRCDPISGHTALYWYRQSLGQGLEFLIYFQGNSAPDKSGLPSDRFSAERTGGSVSTLTIQRTQQEDSAVYLCASSLGLRESQYFGPGTRLLVL.

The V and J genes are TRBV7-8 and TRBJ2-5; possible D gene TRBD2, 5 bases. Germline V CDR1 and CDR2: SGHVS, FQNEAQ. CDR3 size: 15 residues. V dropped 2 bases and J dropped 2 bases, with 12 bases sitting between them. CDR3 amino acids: CASSLKWRAQETQYF. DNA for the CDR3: TGTGCCAGCAGCTTAAAGTGGCGGGCACAAGAGACCCAGTACTTC.

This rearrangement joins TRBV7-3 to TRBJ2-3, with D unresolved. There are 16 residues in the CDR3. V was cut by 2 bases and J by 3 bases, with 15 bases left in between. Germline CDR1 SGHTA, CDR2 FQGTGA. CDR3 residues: CASSLSPTRGTDTQYF. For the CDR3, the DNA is TGTGCCAGCAGCTTATCCCCGACCCGAGGTACAGATACGCAGTATTTT.

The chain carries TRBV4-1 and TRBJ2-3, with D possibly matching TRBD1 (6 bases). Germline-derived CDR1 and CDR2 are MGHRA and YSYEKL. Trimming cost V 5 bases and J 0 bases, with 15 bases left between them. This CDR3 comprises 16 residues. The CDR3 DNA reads TGCGCCAGCAGCACCCGGGACACACGTAGCACAGATACGCAGTATTTT. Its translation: CASSTRDTRSTDTQYF.

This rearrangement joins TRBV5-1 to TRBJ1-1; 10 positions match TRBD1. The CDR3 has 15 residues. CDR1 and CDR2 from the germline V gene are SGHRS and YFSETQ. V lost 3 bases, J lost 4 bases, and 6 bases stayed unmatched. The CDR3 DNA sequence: TGCGCCAGCAGCTCGACGGACAGGGGGGGCACTGAAGCTTTCTTT. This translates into CASSSTDRGGTEAFF.

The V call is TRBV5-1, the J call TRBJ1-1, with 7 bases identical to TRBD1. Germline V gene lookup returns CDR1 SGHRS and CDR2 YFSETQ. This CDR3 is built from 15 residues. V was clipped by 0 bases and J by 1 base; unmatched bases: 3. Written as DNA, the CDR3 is TGCGCCAGCAGCTTGGGGACAGGCCGGAACACTGAAGCTTTCTTT. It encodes CASSLGTGRNTEAFF.

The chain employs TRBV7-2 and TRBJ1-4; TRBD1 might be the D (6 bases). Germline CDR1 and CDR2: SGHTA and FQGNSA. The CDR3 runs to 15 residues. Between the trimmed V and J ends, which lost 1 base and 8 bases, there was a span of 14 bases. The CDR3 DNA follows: TGTGCCAGCAGCTTAGACACAGGGTTCGAGGAAAAACTGTTTTTT. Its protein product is CASSLDTGFEEKLFF.

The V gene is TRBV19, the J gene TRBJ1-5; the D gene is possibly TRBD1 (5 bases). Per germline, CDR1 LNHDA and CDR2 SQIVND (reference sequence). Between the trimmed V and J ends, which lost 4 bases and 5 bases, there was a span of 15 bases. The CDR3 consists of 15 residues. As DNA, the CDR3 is TGTGCCAGTAGTACGGGACGCCGGGGAGATCAGCCCCAGCATTTT. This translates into CASSTGRRGDQPQHF. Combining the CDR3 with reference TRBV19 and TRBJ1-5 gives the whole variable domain DGGITQSPKYLFRKEGQNVTLSCEQNLNHDAMYWYRQDPGQGLRLIYYSQIVNDFQKGDIAEGYSVSREKKESFPLTVTSAQKNPTAFYLCASSTGRRGDQPQHFGDGTRLSIL.

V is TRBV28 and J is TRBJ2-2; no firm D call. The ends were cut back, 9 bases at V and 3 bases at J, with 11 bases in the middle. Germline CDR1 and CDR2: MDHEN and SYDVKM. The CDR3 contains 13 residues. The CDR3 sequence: CASPRWDTGELFF. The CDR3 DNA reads TGTGCCAGTCCCCGGTGGGACACCGGGGAGCTGTTTTTT.

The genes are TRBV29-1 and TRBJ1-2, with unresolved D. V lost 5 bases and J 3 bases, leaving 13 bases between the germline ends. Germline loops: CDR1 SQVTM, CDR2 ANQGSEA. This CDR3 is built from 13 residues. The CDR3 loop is CSVRQGPYYGYTF. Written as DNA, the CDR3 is TGCAGCGTTCGCCAAGGGCCGTACTATGGCTACACCTTC. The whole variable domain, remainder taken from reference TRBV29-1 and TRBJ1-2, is SAVISQKPSRDICQRGTSLTIQCQVDSQVTMMFWYRQQPGQSLTLIATANQGSEATYESGFVIDKFPISRPNLTFSTLTVSNMSPEDSSIYLCSVRQGPYYGYTFGSGTRLTVV.

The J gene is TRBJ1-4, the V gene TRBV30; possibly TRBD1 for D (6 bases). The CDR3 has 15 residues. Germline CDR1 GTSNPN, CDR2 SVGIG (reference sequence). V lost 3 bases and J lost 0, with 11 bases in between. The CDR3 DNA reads TGTGCCTGGAGCACAGGGCTTGCAACTAATGAAAAACTGTTTTTT. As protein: CAWSTGLATNEKLFF.

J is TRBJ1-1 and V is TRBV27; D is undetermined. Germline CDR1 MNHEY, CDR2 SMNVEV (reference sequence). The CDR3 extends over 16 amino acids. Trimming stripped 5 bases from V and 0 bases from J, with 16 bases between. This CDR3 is CASSTSLVGVNTEAFF. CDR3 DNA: TGTGCCAGCAGTACCTCTCTAGTCGGCGTGAACACTGAAGCTTTCTTT.

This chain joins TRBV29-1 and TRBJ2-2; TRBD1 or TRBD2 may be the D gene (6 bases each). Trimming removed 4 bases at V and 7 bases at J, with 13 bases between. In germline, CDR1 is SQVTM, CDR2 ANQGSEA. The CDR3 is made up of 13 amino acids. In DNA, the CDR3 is TGCAGCGTTGCACAGGGAGGTGGCGGGGAGCTGTTTTTT. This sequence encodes CSVAQGGGGELFF.

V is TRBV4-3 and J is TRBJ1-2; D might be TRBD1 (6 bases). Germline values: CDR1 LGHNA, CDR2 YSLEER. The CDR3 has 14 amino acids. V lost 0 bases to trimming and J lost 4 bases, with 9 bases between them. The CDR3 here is CASSQDPGVYGYTF. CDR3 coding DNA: TGCGCCAGCAGCCAAGATCCAGGGGTCTATGGCTACACCTTC.

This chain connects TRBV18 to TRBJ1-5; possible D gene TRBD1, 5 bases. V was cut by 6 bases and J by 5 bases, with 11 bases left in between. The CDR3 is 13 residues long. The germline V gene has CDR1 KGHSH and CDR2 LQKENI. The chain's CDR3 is CASSQGVDQPQHF. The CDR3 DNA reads TGTGCCAGCTCCCAGGGAGTAGATCAGCCCCAGCATTTT.

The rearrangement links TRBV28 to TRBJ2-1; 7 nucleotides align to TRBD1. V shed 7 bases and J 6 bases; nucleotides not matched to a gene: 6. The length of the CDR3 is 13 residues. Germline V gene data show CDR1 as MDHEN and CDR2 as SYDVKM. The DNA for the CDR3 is TGTGCCAGCATCGACAGGGAGATCAATGAGCAGTTCTTC. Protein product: CASIDREINEQFF.

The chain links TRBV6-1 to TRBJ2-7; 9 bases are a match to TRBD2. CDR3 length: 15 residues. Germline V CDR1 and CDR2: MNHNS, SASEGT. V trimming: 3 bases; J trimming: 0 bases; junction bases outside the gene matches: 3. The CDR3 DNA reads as TGTGCCAGCAGTGAGCTAGCGGGGCCCTCCTACGAGCAGTACTTC. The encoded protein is CASSELAGPSYEQYF.

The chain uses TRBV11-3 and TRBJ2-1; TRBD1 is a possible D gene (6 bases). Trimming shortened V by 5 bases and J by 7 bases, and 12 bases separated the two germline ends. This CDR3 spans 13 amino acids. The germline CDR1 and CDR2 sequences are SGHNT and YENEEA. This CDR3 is CASSSTRGNEQFF. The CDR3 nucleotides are TGTGCCAGCAGCAGTACCAGGGGAAATGAGCAGTTCTTC.

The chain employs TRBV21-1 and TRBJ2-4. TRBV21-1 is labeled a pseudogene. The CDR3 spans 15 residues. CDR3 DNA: TGTGCCAGCAGCAAAGGCATCATAGCCAAAAACATTCAGTACTTC. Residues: CASSKGIIAKNIQYF.

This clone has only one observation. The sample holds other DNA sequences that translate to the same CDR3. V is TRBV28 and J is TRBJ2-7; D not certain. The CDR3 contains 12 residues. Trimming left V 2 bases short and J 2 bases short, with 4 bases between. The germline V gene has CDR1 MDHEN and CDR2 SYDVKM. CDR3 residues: CASSLGTYEQYF. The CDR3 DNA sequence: TGTGCCAGCAGTTTAGGAACCTACGAGCAGTACTTC.

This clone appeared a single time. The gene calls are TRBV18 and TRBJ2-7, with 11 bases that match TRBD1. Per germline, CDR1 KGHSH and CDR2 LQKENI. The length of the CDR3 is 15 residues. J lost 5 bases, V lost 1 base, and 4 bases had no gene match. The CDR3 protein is CASSPLGQGEHEQYF. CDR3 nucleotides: TGTGCCAGCTCACCACTGGGACAGGGGGAGCACGAGCAGTACTTC.

The CDR3 sequence is CAWSKQGGSGYTF. In DNA, the CDR3 is TGTGCCTGGAGTAAACAGGGGGGAAGTGGCTACACCTTC. The chain couples TRBV30 to TRBJ1-2; 8 positions agree with TRBD1. This CDR3 is built from 13 residues. Germline loops: CDR1 GTSNPN, CDR2 SVGIG (reference sequence). After removal of 2 bases from V and 7 bases from J, the junction contained 6 bases not matched to a gene. The full variable domain, with the rest looked up from reference TRBV30 and TRBJ1-2, is SQTIHQWPATLVQPVGSPLSLECTVEGTSNPNLYWYRQAAGRGLQLLFYSVGIGQISSEVPQNLSASRPQDRQFILSSKKLLLSDSGFYLCAWSKQGGSGYTFGSGTRLTVV.

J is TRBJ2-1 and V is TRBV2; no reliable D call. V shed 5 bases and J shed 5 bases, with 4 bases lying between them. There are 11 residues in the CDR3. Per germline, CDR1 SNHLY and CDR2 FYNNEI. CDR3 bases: TGTGCCAGCAGTCGAAACAATGAGCAGTTCTTC. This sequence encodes CASSRNNEQFF.